The clone carrying this T cell receptor (beta chain) came up a few times. The antigen is not known. The CDR3 covers 12 residues. V was trimmed by 6 bases and J by 7 bases, leaving 11 bases between them. Germline-derived CDR1 and CDR2 are MNHEY and SMNVEV (reference sequence). This sample stems from a study of CD8 T cells in ankylosing spondylitis. Study results and limitations: Reportedly, significant enrichment of disease-linked clones occurred in matched ankylosing spondylitis synovial fluid. Clones linked with disease were CD8+ and fairly uncommon in the peripheral blood. A motif of eight or nine highly homologous TCR beta variants was seen as apparently characteristic of ankylosing spondylitis blood.

As the method for making TCR beta libraries, quantitative 5'-RACE with molecular barcodes was used. One entry per CDR3 protein, called by TCRdb with MiXCR from the 5' RACE reads. The table includes roughly 670,000 distinct CDR3 sequences, under 20% detected once. The sequencing sample was made of blood, either unsorted or a sorted T cell fraction (not recorded which). The chain joins TRBV27 to TRBJ2-3; tentatively, D is TRBD1 (6 bases). This clonotype was sampled from a male donor with ankylosing spondylitis. The CDR3 DNA reads as TGTGCCAGCAGCCCACAGGGATATACGCAGTATTTT. Translation: CASSPQGYTQYF.